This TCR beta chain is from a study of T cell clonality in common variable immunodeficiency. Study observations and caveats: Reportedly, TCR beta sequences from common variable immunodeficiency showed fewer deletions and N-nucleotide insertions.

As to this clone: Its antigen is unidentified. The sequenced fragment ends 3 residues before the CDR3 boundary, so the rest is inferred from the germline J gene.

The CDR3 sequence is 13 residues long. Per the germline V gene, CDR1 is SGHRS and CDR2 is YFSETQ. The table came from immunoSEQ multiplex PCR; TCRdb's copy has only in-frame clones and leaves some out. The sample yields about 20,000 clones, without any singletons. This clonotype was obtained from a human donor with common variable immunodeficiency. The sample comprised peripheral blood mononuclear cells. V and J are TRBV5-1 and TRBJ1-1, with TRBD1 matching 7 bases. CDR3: CASSFTGAGGAFF. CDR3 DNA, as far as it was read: TGCGCCAGCAGCTTCACAGGGGCCGGGGGA.